The clone carrying this T cell receptor (beta chain) was seen a handful of times. TCRdb fed the RT-PCR reads into MiXCR, producing one record per CDR3 protein. The top ten clones hold about 3.9% of a sample with about 700,000 distinct CDR3 sequences, 14% of them seen once. This TCR came from a female donor in good health, serving as a healthy control. What was sequenced was memory CD4+ T cells from blood.

Here the CDR3 DNA reads TGTGCCAGCAGTTTAAGGCGACAGGCAGGGGAGACCCAGTACTTC. Translated, it gives CASSLRRQAGETQYF. This rearrangement joins TRBV12-3 or TRBV12-4 to TRBJ2-5; D perhaps matches TRBD1 (6 bases). V gave up 2 bases and J gave up 5 bases, with 15 bases separating them. The CDR3 contains 15 residues.